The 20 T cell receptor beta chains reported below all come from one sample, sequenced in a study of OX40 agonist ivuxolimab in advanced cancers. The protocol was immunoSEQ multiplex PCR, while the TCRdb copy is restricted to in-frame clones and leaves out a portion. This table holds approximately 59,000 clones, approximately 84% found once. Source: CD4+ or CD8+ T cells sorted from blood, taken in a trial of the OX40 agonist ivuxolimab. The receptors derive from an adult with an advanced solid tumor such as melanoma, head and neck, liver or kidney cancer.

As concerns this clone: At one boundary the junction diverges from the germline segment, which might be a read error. The CDR3 region is CASSLGGRGSYDEQFF. The CDR3 DNA sequence: TGTGCCAGCAGCTTGGGGGGCCGGGGGAGCTACGATGAGCAGTTCTTC. This chain connects TRBV5-8 to TRBJ2-1; tentatively, D is TRBD2 (6 bases). The CDR3 sequence is 16 residues long. Germline loops: CDR1 SGHTS, CDR2 YDEGEE.

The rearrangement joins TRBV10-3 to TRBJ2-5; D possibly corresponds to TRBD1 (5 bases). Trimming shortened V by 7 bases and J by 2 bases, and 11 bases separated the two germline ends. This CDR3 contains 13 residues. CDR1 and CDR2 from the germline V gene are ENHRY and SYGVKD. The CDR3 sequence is CAIKGQVQETQYF. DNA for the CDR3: TGTGCCATCAAGGGGCAGGTACAAGAGACCCAGTACTTC.

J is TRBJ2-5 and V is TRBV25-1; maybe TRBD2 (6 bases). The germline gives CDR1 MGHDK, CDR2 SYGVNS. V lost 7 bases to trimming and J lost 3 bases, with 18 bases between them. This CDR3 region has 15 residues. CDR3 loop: CASNTWAGGEETQYF. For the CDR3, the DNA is TGTGCCAGCAATACCTGGGCCGGCGGGGAAGAGACCCAGTACTTC.

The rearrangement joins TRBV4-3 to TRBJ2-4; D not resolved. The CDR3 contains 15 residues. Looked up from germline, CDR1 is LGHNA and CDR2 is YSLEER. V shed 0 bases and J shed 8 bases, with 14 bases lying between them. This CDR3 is CASSQEQPRGDIQYF. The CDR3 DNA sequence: TGCGCCAGCAGCCAAGAACAACCCCGCGGAGACATTCAGTACTTC.

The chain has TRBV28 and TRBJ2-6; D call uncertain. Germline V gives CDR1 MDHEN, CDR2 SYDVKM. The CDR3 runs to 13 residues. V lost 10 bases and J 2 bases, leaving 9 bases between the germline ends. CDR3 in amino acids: CATLITGANVLTF. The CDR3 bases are TGTGCCACCCTTATAACTGGGGCCAACGTCCTGACTTTC. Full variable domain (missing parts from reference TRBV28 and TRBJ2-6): DVKVTQSSRYLVKRTGEKVFLECVQDMDHENMFWYRQDPGLGLRLIYFSYDVKMKEKGDIPEGYSVSREKKERFSLILESASTNQTSMYLCATLITGANVLTFGAGSRLTVL.

The CDR3 DNA is TGTGCCAGCAGGGAACTGGGGGGCGGGTACTTC. Its translation: CASRELGGGYF. V is TRBV5-8 and J is TRBJ2-7; D may match TRBD1 or TRBD2 (6 bases each). The CDR3 sequence is 11 residues long. The germline V gene encodes CDR1 SGHTS and CDR2 YDEGEE. V lost 5 bases, J lost 12 bases, and 15 bases lay in between. Supplemented by reference TRBV5-8 and TRBJ2-7, the full variable domain reads EAGVTQSPTHLIKTRGQQATLRCSPISGHTSVYWYQQALGLGLQFLLWYDEGEERNRGNFPPRFSGRQFPNYSSELNVNALELEDSALYLCASRELGGGYFGPGTRLTVT.

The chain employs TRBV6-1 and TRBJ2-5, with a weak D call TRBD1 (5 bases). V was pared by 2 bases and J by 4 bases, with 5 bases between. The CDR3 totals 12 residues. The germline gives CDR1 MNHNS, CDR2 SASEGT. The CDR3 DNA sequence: TGTGCCAGCAGTGAACAGGGAGAGACCCAGTACTTC. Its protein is CASSEQGETQYF.

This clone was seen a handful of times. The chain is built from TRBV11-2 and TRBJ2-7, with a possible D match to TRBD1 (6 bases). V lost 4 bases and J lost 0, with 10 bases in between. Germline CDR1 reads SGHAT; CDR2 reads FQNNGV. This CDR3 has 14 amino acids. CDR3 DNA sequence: TGTGCCAGCAGCTCCGGACAGCTCTCCTACGAGCAGTACTTC. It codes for CASSSGQLSYEQYF. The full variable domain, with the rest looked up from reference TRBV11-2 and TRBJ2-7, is EAGVAQSPRYKIIEKRQSVAFWCNPISGHATLYWYQQILGQGPKLLIQFQNNGVVDDSQLPKDRFSAERLKGVDSTLKIQPAKLEDSAVYLCASSSGQLSYEQYFGPGTRLTVT.

CDR3 coding DNA: TGTGCCAGCAGCTTAGGGACAGGTCGTGAGACCCAGTACTTC. This sequence encodes CASSLGTGRETQYF. The rearrangement joins TRBV7-9 to TRBJ2-5, with TRBD1 identical over 7 bases. The germline gives CDR1 SEHNR, CDR2 FQNEAQ (reference sequence). V trimming: 1 base; J trimming: 5 bases; junction bases outside the gene matches: 4. This CDR3 is 14 amino acids long. The full variable domain, with the rest looked up from reference TRBV7-9 and TRBJ2-5, is DTGVSQNPRHKITKRGQNVTFRCDPISEHNRLYWYRQTLGQGPEFLTYFQNEAQLEKSRLLSDRFSAERPKGSFSTLEIQRTEQGDSAMYLCASSLGTGRETQYFGPGTRLLVL.

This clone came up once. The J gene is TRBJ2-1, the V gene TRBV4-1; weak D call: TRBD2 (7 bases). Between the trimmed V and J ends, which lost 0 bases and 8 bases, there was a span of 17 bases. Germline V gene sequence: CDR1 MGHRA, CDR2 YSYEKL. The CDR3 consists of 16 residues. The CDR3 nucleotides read TGCGCCAGCAGCCAAGATGGTGGGGGGGCTCGGGATGAGCAGTTCTTC. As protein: CASSQDGGGARDEQFF.

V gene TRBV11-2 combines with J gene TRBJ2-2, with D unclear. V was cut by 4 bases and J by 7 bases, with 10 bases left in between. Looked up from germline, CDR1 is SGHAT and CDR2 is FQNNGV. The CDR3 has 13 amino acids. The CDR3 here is CASSSQLGGELFF. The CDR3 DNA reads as TGTGCCAGCAGCTCTCAGTTGGGCGGGGAGCTGTTTTTT.

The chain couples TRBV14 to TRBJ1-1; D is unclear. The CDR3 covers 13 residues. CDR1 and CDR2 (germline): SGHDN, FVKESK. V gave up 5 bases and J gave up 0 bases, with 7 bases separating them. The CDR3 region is CASSKEVNTEAFF. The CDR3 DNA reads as TGTGCCAGCAGCAAGGAGGTGAACACTGAAGCTTTCTTT. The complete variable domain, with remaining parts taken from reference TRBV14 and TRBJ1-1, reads EAGVTQFPSHSVIEKGQTVTLRCDPISGHDNLYWYRRVMGKEIKFLLHFVKESKQDESGMPNNRFLAERTGGTYSTLKVQPAELEDSGVYFCASSKEVNTEAFFGQGTRLTVV.

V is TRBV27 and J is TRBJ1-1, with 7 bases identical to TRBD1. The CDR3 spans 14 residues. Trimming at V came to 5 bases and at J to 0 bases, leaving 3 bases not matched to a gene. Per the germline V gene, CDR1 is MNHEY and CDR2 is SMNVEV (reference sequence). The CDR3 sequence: CASSVDRVNTEAFF. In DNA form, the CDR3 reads TGTGCCAGCAGTGTTGACAGGGTGAACACTGAAGCTTTCTTT.

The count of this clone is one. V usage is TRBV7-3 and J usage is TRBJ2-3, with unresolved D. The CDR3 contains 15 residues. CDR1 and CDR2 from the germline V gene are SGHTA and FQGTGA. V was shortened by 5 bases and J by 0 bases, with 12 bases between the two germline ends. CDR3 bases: TGTGCCAGCAGCCCCCCGGCCAGTAGCACAGATACGCAGTATTTT. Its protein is CASSPPASSTDTQYF.

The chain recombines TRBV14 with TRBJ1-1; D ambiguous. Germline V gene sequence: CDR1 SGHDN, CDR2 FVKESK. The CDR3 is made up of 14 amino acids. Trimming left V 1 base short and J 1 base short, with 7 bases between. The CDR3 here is CASSQAMGNTEAFF. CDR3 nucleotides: TGTGCCAGCAGCCAAGCCATGGGGAACACTGAAGCTTTCTTT.

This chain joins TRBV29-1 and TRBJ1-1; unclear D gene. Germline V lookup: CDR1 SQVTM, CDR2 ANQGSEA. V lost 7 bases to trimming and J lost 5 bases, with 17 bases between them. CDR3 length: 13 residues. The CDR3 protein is CSALVGLGTEAFF. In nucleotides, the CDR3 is TGCAGCGCCCTTGTGGGCCTGGGGACTGAAGCTTTCTTT. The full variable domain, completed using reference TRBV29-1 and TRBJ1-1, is SAVISQKPSRDICQRGTSLTIQCQVDSQVTMMFWYRQQPGQSLTLIATANQGSEATYESGFVIDKFPISRPNLTFSTLTVSNMSPEDSSIYLCSALVGLGTEAFFGQGTRLTVV.

The CDR3 DNA reads as TGTGCCAGCAGCCTAGGGACAGCGGGAGAGACCCAGTACTTC. Amino acids: CASSLGTAGETQYF. The chain uses TRBV7-9 and TRBJ2-5; possible D gene TRBD1, 7 bases. This CDR3 has 14 residues. Germline loops: CDR1 SEHNR, CDR2 FQNEAQ (reference sequence). The ends were cut back, 5 bases at V and 4 bases at J, with 14 bases in the middle.

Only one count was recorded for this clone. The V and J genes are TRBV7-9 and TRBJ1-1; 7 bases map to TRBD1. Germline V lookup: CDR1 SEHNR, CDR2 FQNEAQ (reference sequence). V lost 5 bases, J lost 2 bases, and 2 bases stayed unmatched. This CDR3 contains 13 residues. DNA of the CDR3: TGTGCCAGCAGCCGACAGGGTAACACTGAAGCTTTCTTT. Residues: CASSRQGNTEAFF. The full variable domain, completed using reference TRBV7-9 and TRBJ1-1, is DTGVSQNPRHKITKRGQNVTFRCDPISEHNRLYWYRQTLGQGPEFLTYFQNEAQLEKSRLLSDRFSAERPKGSFSTLEIQRTEQGDSAMYLCASSRQGNTEAFFGQGTRLTVV.

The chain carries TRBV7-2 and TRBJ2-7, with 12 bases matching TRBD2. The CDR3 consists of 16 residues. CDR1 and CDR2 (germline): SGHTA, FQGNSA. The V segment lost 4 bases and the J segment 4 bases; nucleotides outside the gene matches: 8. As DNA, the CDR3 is TGTGCCAGCAGCTACCCGACTAGCGGGGGCTTATACGAGCAGTACTTC. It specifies CASSYPTSGGLYEQYF.

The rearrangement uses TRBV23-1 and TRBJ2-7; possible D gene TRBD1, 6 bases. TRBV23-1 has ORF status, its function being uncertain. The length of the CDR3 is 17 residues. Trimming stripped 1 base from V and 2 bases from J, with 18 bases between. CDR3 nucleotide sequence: TGCGCCAGCAGTCAATACCTGAAGGGGGATGCCACCTACGAGCAGTACTTC. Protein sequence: CASSQYLKGDATYEQYF.